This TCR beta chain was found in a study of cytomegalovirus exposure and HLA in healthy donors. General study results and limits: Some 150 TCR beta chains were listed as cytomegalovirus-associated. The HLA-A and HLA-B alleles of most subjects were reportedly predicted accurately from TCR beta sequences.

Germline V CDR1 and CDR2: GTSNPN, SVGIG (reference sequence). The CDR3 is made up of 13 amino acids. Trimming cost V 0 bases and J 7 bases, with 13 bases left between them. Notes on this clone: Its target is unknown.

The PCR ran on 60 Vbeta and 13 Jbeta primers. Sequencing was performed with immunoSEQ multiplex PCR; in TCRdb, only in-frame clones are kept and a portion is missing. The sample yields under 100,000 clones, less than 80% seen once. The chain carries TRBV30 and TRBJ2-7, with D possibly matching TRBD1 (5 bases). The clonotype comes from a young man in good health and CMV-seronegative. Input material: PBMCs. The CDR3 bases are TGTGCCTGGAGTGTAGGGGTGGGTGGTGAGCAGTACTTC. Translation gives CAWSVGVGGEQYF.